The 17 T cell receptor beta chains presented below share a single source sample, sequenced in a study of cytomegalovirus exposure and HLA in healthy donors. PCR involved 60 Vbeta and 13 Jbeta primers. Libraries were prepared by immunoSEQ multiplex PCR; TCRdb keeps only in-frame clonotypes and omits some of them. The sample holds about 110,000 clones, roughly 80% seen once. The sequenced sample was PBMCs. These receptors were collected from a man in his 60s in good health and CMV-seronegative.

The genes are TRBV10-3 and TRBJ1-3, with a weak D call TRBD1 (5 bases). V shed 4 bases and J shed 2 bases, with 6 bases lying between them. This CDR3 region has 13 residues. In germline, CDR1 is ENHRY, CDR2 SYGVKD. CDR3 loop: CAISGGAGNTIYF. CDR3 DNA: TGTGCCATCAGTGGGGGCGCTGGAAACACCATATATTTT.

This chain uses TRBV29-1 with TRBJ1-2, with D tentatively TRBD1 (6 bases). The V end was cut by 4 bases, the J end by 4 bases, with 16 bases between. The CDR3 loop spans 14 amino acids. Germline V lookup: CDR1 SQVTM, CDR2 ANQGSEA. The CDR3 region is CSVVGPGAGYGYTF. The CDR3 DNA reads as TGCAGCGTTGTGGGCCCAGGGGCAGGCTATGGCTACACCTTC.

The gene calls are TRBV5-5 and TRBJ2-5; D may be TRBD2 (5 bases). The CDR3 is made up of 16 amino acids. Trimming cost V 0 bases and J 5 bases, with 17 bases left between them. The germline CDR1 and CDR2 sequences are SGHKS and YYEKEE (reference sequence). The CDR3 is CASSLVGSYRRETQYF. DNA for the CDR3: TGTGCCAGCAGCTTGGTGGGCAGCTATCGGAGGGAGACCCAGTACTTC.

The rearrangement uses TRBV2 and TRBJ1-6; the D is unclear. With 6 bases removed from V and 6 bases from J, the gap between germline ends came to 12 bases. Germline V lookup: CDR1 SNHLY, CDR2 FYNNEI. This CDR3 spans 14 amino acids. As DNA, the CDR3 is TGTGCCAGCAGGCCGACAACAATTAATTCACCCCTCCACTTT. Translating gives CASRPTTINSPLHF.

A word on this clone: One end of the junction does not line up with germline, which may come from a read error. J is TRBJ2-2 and V is TRBV7-9; perhaps TRBD1 as D (6 bases). This CDR3 contains 13 residues. CDR1 is SEHNR and CDR2 is FQNEAQ in the germline V gene (reference sequence). CDR3 amino acids: CASSLVALGGPVF. CDR3 DNA sequence: TGTGCCAGCAGCTTAGTTGCCCTAGGGGGACCGGTTTTT.

On this clone itself: The sample carries other DNA sequences with the same CDR3. V is TRBV6-5 and J is TRBJ1-4, with D hard to call. CDR3 size: 15 residues. Germline lookup yields CDR1 MNHEY and CDR2 SVGAGI. Trimming removed 2 bases at V and 0 bases at J, with 7 bases between. The CDR3 nucleotides read TGTGCCAGCAGTTACGGAGGTGCAACTAATGAAAAACTGTTTTTT. Its protein product is CASSYGGATNEKLFF.

The gene calls are TRBV2 and TRBJ1-6; no clear D. The CDR3 sequence is 11 residues long. Trimming shortened V by 6 bases and J by 7 bases, and 4 bases separated the two germline ends. The germline V gene has CDR1 SNHLY and CDR2 FYNNEI. CDR3 residues: CASRRNSPLHF. The DNA for the CDR3 is TGTGCCAGCAGGAGGAATTCACCCCTCCACTTT.

The gene calls are TRBV6-1 and TRBJ2-1; D remains ambiguous. There are 13 residues in the CDR3. CDR1 and CDR2 (germline): MNHNS, SASEGT. The V and J ends lost 2 bases and 3 bases respectively, with 5 bases between them. The CDR3 nucleotides are TGTGCCAGCAGTGAAAGGAGCTACAATGAGCAGTTCTTC. It yields the protein CASSERSYNEQFF.

A remark on this clone: One junction end disagrees with the germline gene, perhaps due to a read error. The sample contains more than one DNA sequence encoding this CDR3. CDR3 sequence reads: CASSRGQASSYNSPLHF. CDR3 DNA: TGTGCCAGCAGCAGGGGACAGGCCAGCTCCTATAACTCACCCCTCCACTTT. V usage is TRBV7-6 and J usage is TRBJ1-6; 8 bases match TRBD1. Germline V lookup: CDR1 SGHVS, CDR2 FNYEAQ. The CDR3 loop spans 17 amino acids. Complete variable domain (other parts from reference TRBV7-6 and TRBJ1-6): GAGVSQSPRYKVTKRGQDVALRCDPISGHVSLYWYRQALGQGPEFLTYFNYEAQQDKSGLPNDRFSAERPEGSISTLTIQRTEQRDSAMYRCASSRGQASSYNSPLHFGNGTRLTVT.

The chain couples TRBV5-1 to TRBJ2-5; possible D gene TRBD2, 6 bases. Germline CDR1 SGHRS, CDR2 YFSETQ. V was cut by 0 bases and J by 5 bases, with 14 bases left in between. The CDR3 runs 15 residues. CDR3 sequence (DNA): TGCGCCAGCAGCTTGGCGCCGGTTGGGGGGGAGACCCAGTACTTC. This sequence encodes CASSLAPVGGETQYF.

This clone was seen a single time. The V call is TRBV7-8, the J call TRBJ1-5; D gene ambiguous. This CDR3 has 13 residues. Germline CDR1 and CDR2: SGHVS and FQNEAQ. V shed 9 bases and J shed 7 bases, with 16 bases lying between them. CDR3 loop: CASSRESNQPQHF. The CDR3 DNA reads as TGTGCCAGTTCACGGGAGAGTAACCAGCCCCAGCATTTT. Supplemented by reference TRBV7-8 and TRBJ1-5, the full variable domain reads GAGVSQSPRYKVAKRGQDVALRCDPISGHVSLFWYQQALGQGPEFLTYFQNEAQLDKSGLPSDRFFAERPEGSVSTLKIQRTQQEDSAVYLCASSRESNQPQHFGDGTRLSIL.

CDR3: CASTIQTGANTEAFF. In DNA, the CDR3 is TGTGCCAGCACGATACAAACAGGGGCGAATACTGAAGCTTTCTTT. The chain carries TRBV6-1 and TRBJ1-1, with 7 bases fitting TRBD1. This CDR3 has 15 residues. From germline, CDR1 is MNHNS and CDR2 SASEGT. The V segment lost 7 bases and the J segment 5 bases; nucleotides outside the gene matches: 13.

The chain couples TRBV6-5 to TRBJ2-1, with 12 bases matching TRBD2. The CDR3 covers 13 residues. V gave up 6 bases and J gave up 12 bases; unmatched junction bases: 6. CDR1 and CDR2 (germline): MNHEY, SVGAGI. DNA for the CDR3: TGTGCCAGCAGCCCTGGACTAGCGGGGAGGCAGTTCTTC. Its protein product is CASSPGLAGRQFF.

This clone was seen just once. The genes are TRBV28 and TRBJ1-1; TRBD1 agrees at 7 bases. The CDR3 runs to 12 residues. Trimming cost V 2 bases and J 9 bases; bases outside gene matches: 3. CDR1 and CDR2 (germline): MDHEN, SYDVKM. The CDR3 region is CASSLNRGKAFF. The CDR3 coding sequence is TGTGCCAGCAGTTTAAACAGGGGTAAAGCTTTCTTT.

The chain carries TRBV7-2 and TRBJ2-1; D perhaps matches TRBD1 (5 bases). The CDR3 is 16 amino acids. V was trimmed by 5 bases and J by 7 bases, leaving 21 bases between them. Germline V gene data show CDR1 as SGHTA and CDR2 as FQGNSA. DNA for the CDR3: TGTGCCAGCAGCCCCAAGGGGATACTCCTTGGGAATGAGCAGTTCTTC. This translates into CASSPKGILLGNEQFF.

The rearrangement links TRBV2 to TRBJ2-7, with D perhaps TRBD1 (5 bases). The CDR3 spans 12 residues. Germline V gene data show CDR1 as SNHLY and CDR2 as FYNNEI. Trimming shortened V by 5 bases and J by 4 bases, and 9 bases separated the two germline ends. The CDR3 sequence is CASSTTGYEQYV. Here the CDR3 DNA reads TGTGCCAGCAGTACCACAGGTTACGAGCAGTACGTC.

The chain couples TRBV7-8 to TRBJ1-2; D ambiguous. V dropped 1 base and J dropped 4 bases, with 4 bases sitting between them. The CDR3 is 12 residues long. Germline loops: CDR1 SGHVS, CDR2 FQNEAQ. The CDR3 DNA follows: TGTGCCAGCAGCTTAGGCGGCTATGGCTACACCTTC. Encoded protein: CASSLGGYGYTF.